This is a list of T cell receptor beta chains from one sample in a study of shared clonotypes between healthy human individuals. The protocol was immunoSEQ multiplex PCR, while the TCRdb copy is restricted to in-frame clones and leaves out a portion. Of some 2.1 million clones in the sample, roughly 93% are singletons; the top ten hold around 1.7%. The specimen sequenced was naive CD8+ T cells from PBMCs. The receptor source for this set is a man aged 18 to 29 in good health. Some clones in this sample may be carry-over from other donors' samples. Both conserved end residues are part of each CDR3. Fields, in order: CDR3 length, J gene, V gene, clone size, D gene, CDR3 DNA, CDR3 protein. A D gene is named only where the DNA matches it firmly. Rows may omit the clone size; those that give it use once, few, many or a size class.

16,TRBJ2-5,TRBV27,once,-,TGTGCCAGCAGTCCAGTGAACGCATCTCCCGGGGAGACCCAGTACTTC,CASSPVNASPGETQYF
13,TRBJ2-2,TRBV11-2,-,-,TGTGCCAGCAGCTTCTCCCAAACCGGGGAGCTGTTTTTT,CASSFSQTGELFF
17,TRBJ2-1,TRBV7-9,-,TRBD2,TGTGCCAGCAGCTCCGATAGCGGGAGGGGCTCCTACAATGAGCAGTTCTTC,CASSSDSGRGSYNEQFF
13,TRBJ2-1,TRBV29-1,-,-,TGCAGCGTTGATATAGGGATGGGCAATGAGCAGTTCTTC,CSVDIGMGNEQFF
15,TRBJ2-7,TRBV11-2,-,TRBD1,TGTGCCAGCAGCTCCCTGGGGACAGGGGCCTACGAGCAGTACTTC,CASSSLGTGAYEQYF
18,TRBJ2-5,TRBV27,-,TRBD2,TGTGCCAGCAGCCATGCCACGAGGACTAGCGGGAGGTCAGAGACCCAGTACTTC,CASSHATRTSGRSETQYF
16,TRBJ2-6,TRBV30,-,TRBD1,TGTGCCTCTGACGGACAGGGTTTGTTCGGGGCCAACGTCCTGACTTTC,CASDGQGLFGANVLTF
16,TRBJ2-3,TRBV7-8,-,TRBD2,TGTGCCAGCAGCTTACACCCCGCGGGAGAGCTGAATACGCAGTATTTT,CASSLHPAGELNTQYF
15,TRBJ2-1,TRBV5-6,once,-,TGTGCCAGCAGCCTAGGACGAGGAGTTTACAATGAGCAGTTCTTC,CASSLGRGVYNEQFF
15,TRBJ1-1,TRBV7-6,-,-,TGTGCCAGCAGCTTAGATTTTGGAGTGAACACTGAAGCTTTCTTT,CASSLDFGVNTEAFF
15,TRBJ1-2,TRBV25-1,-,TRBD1,TGTGCCAGCAGTGAATCGGGGACAGAAAACTATGGCTACACCTTC,CASSESGTENYGYTF
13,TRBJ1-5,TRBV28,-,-,TGTGCCAGCAGTTTGGGAAGAGGGCAGCCCCAGCATTTT,CASSLGRGQPQHF
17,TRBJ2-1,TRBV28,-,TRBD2,TGTGCCAGCAGTCCGGGTTGGGAGGCGGGAGGGCGCAATGAGCAGTTCTTC,CASSPGWEAGGRNEQFF
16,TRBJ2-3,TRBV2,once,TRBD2,TGTGCCAGCAGCCTTTCGACTAGCGGGAGGACAGATACGCAGTATTTT,CASSLSTSGRTDTQYF
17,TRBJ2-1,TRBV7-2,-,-,TGTGCCAGCAGCTACACGGCTCTTAGCGGCTCCTACAATGAGCAGTTCTTC,CASSYTALSGSYNEQFF
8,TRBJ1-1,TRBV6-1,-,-,TGTGCCATCTCTGAAGCTTTCTTT,CAISEAFF
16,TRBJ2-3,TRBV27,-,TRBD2,TGTGCCAGCAGTTTCCAACCGGGACTAGCGTCAGATACGCAGTATTTT,CASSFQPGLASDTQYF
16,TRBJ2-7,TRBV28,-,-,TGTGCCAGCAGAAACTCCCGGGCCCCATATTCGAAGGAGCAGTACTTC,CASRNSRAPYSKEQYF
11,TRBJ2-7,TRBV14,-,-,TGTGCCAGCGGAGAAACCTACGAGCAGTACTTC,CASGETYEQYF
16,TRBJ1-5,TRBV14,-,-,TGTGCCAGCAGCCAAGTTGAGGGTACGCGCAATCAGCCCCAGCATTTT,CASSQVEGTRNQPQHF
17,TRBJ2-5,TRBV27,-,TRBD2,TGTGCCAGCAGTTCGCGGACTAGCGGGAGTTTGTGGGAGACCCAGTACTTC,CASSSRTSGSLWETQYF
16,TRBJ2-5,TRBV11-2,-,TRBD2,TGTGCCAGCAGCACCCTCCTAGCGGTCGAAGGTGGGACCCAGTACTTC,CASSTLLAVEGGTQYF
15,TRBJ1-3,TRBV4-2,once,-,TGTGCCAGCAGCCAAGATCAGGGAGGCGGAAACACCATATATTTT,CASSQDQGGGNTIYF
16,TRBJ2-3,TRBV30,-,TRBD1,TGTGCCTCGACTTATCGAGGGGGCAGCACGACAGATACGCAGTATTTT,CASTYRGGSTTDTQYF
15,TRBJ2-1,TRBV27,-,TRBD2,TGTGCCAGCAGCCGTAGCGGGAGCGTACACAATGAGCAGTTCTTC,CASSRSGSVHNEQFF
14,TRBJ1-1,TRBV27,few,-,TGTGCCAGCAGCTACGGACAGCTGAACACTGAAGCTTTCTTT,CASSYGQLNTEAFF
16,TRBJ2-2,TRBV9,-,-,TGTGCCAGCAGCCCTAGGGGGGCGGCGAACACCGGGGAGCTGTTTTTT,CASSPRGAANTGELFF
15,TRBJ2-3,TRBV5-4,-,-,TGTGCCAGCAGCTTCTTCGTGGGGGGGCCAGATACGCAGTATTTT,CASSFFVGGPDTQYF
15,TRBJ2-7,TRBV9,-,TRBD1,TGTGCCAGCAGCGTAGCGGGACAGGGTCCCTACGAGCAGTACTTC,CASSVAGQGPYEQYF
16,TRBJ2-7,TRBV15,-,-,TGTGCCACCAGCAGTCGACGGGCTGATCGCTCCTACGAGCAGTACTTC,CATSSRRADRSYEQYF
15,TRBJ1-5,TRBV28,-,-,TGTGCCAGCAGTTTCTACAGACATAGCAATCAGCCCCAGCATTTT,CASSFYRHSNQPQHF
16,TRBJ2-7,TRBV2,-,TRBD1,TGTGCCAGCAGAGGGGACAGGGGTGGTGTTTTCTACGAGCAGTACTTC,CASRGDRGGVFYEQYF
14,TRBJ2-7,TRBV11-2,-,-,TGTGCCAGCAGCTTAGGAACTGAGTCCTACGAGCAGTACTTC,CASSLGTESYEQYF
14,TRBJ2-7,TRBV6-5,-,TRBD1,TGTGCCAGCAGTTGGGACAGGGGGTCCTACGAGCAGTACTTC,CASSWDRGSYEQYF
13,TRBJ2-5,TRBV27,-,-,TGTGCCAGCCGACCTGGGGGAGAAGAGACCCAGTACTTC,CASRPGGEETQYF
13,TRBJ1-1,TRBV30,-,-,TGTGCCGGGGGGATCCGGGGATACACTGAAGCTTTCTTT,CAGGIRGYTEAFF
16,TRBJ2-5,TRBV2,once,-,TGTGCCAGCAGTGCCGCGGGGGAGGGGGCCCAAGAGACCCAGTACTTC,CASSAAGEGAQETQYF
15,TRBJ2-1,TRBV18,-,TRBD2,TGTGCCAGCTCACCACGGGAGGGCCTGAGCAATGAGCAGTTCTTC,CASSPREGLSNEQFF
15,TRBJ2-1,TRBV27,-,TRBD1,TGTGCCAGCAGCATGGGACAGACCTCCTACAATGAGCAGTTCTTC,CASSMGQTSYNEQFF
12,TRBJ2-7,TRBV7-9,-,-,TGTGCCAGCAAGGCAGATTCCTACGAGCAGTACTTC,CASKADSYEQYF
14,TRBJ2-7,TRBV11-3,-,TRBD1,TGTGCCAGCAGCCTCGGACAGGGGGCCTACGAGCAGTACTTC,CASSLGQGAYEQYF
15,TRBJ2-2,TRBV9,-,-,TGTGCCAGCAGCGTAGATCGCAGTCTTACCGGGGAGCTGTTTTTT,CASSVDRSLTGELFF
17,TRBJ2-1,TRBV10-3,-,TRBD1,TGTGCCATCAGTGACTTTTCCGGGACAGGGTCCTACAATGAGCAGTTCTTC,CAISDFSGTGSYNEQFF
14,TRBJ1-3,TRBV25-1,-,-,TGTGCCAGCAGTGAGGGAATCTCTGGAAACACCATATATTTT,CASSEGISGNTIYF
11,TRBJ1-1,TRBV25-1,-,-,TGTGCCAGCACCATGGGGTTCTGGGCTTTCTTT,CASTMGFWAFF
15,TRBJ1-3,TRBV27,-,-,TGTGCCAGCAGGGCAGGGTACTACTCTGGAAACACCATATATTTT,CASRAGYYSGNTIYF
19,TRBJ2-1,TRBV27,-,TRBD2,TGTGCCAGCAGTTTCAACTGGGAGCTGGCTAGCGGTTGGGACAATGAGCAGTTCTTC,CASSFNWELASGWDNEQFF
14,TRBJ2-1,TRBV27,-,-,TGTGCCAGCAGTTTGCTAGGCGTGGGGAATGAGCAGTTCTTC,CASSLLGVGNEQFF
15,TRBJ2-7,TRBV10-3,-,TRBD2,TGTGCCATCAGTGGGACTAGCGCCCCAATCTACGAGCAGTACTTC,CAISGTSAPIYEQYF
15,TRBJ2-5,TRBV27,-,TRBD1,TGTGCCAGCAGCCGGGGGACAGGGGCTCGGGAGACCCAGTACTTC,CASSRGTGARETQYF